Shown below are 20 T cell receptor beta chains from a single sample sequenced in a study of T cell responses to AZD1222 COVID-19 vaccine. Sequenced by immunoSEQ multiplex PCR; TCRdb stores in-frame clones only, minus some. The sample records some 150,000 clones, roughly 86% being singletons. Sequencing was performed on peripheral blood, taken 28 days after the second AZD1222 dose. Receptors were obtained from an adult who received the AZD1222 COVID-19 vaccine.

This clone was observed a handful of times. The chain is built from TRBV25-1 and TRBJ1-1; D remains unclear. Trimming took off 4 bases at V and 10 bases at J, with 10 bases between the two ends. Germline CDR1 reads MGHDK; CDR2 reads SYGVNS. The CDR3 covers 11 residues. The CDR3 loop is CASSVKGPAFF. The CDR3 region has the DNA TGTGCCAGCAGTGTAAAAGGGCCAGCTTTCTTT. The variable domain in full, completed from reference TRBV25-1 and TRBJ1-1, reads EADIYQTPRYLVIGTGKKITLECSQTMGHDKMYWYQQDPGMELHLIHYSYGVNSTEKGDLSSESTVSRIRTEHFPLTLESARPSHTSQYLCASSVKGPAFFGQGTRLTVV.

The rearrangement uses TRBV7-8 and TRBJ1-1; no clear D. CDR3 length equals 12 residues. CDR1 SGHVS and CDR2 FQNEAQ come from the germline V gene. V was cut by 5 bases and J by 6 bases, with 10 bases left in between. CDR3 residues: CASSRVLPEAFF. In DNA form, the CDR3 reads TGTGCCAGCAGCCGAGTACTTCCTGAAGCTTTCTTT.

J is TRBJ1-2 and V is TRBV5-6; no clear D gene. The ends were cut back, 5 bases at V and 0 bases at J, with 14 bases in the middle. Germline CDR1 and CDR2: SGHDT and YYEEEE. The CDR3 contains 15 residues. In DNA form, the CDR3 reads TGTGCCAGCAGGGGATTCGGGCCCTCTAACTATGGCTACACCTTC. It codes for CASRGFGPSNYGYTF.

With respect to this clone: This sample includes further DNA sequences coding for the same CDR3. The chain couples TRBV6-5 to TRBJ1-2, with a tentative D call TRBD1 (5 bases). The germline CDR1 and CDR2 sequences are MNHEY and SVGAGI. V lost 2 bases and J 1 base, leaving 5 bases between the germline ends. The CDR3 is 13 residues long. CDR3: CASSYGGNYGYTF. The CDR3 coding sequence is TGTGCCAGCAGTTACGGGGGTAACTATGGCTACACCTTC.

The V call is TRBV11-2, the J call TRBJ1-5; unclear D gene. The germline CDR1 and CDR2 sequences are SGHAT and FQNNGV. This CDR3 is 15 amino acids long. V shed 1 base and J shed 4 bases, with 11 bases lying between them. CDR3 in amino acids: CASSLGAGMNQPQHF. The CDR3 nucleotides are TGTGCCAGCAGCTTAGGGGCCGGAATGAATCAGCCCCAGCATTTT.

The chain joins TRBV10-2 to TRBJ1-4, with 9 bases identical to TRBD1. Germline assignment: CDR1 WSHSY and CDR2 SAAADI. CDR3 length: 18 residues. Trimming removed 8 bases from V and 4 bases from J; junction bases left unmatched: 17. The DNA for the CDR3 is TGCGCCAGCCGCCTCGGAGGGACAGGGCAAATGGGTAATGAAAAACTGTTTTTT. Translating it yields CASRLGGTGQMGNEKLFF.

This clone was observed a few times. This rearrangement joins TRBV6-6 to TRBJ2-3, with TRBD2 as a possible D gene (5 bases). V gave up 4 bases and J gave up 0 bases, with 11 bases separating them. This CDR3 comprises 15 residues. Looked up from germline, CDR1 is MNHNY and CDR2 is SVGAGI (reference sequence). CDR3 sequence reads: CASSSVGISTDTQYF. The DNA of the CDR3 is TGTGCCAGCAGTTCAGTCGGGATAAGCACAGATACGCAGTATTTT.

The V and J genes are TRBV6-6 and TRBJ1-4; possible D gene TRBD1, 5 bases. V was cut by 4 bases and J by 8 bases, with 14 bases left in between. CDR3 length: 14 residues. In germline, CDR1 is MNHNY, CDR2 SVGAGI (reference sequence). The CDR3 here is CASSSSVRGEKLFF. The CDR3, as DNA: TGTGCCAGCAGTTCCTCCGTCCGGGGGGAAAAACTGTTTTTT.

CDR3 region: CASFAGRYDTEAFF. The CDR3 DNA reads as TGTGCCAGCTTCGCAGGGAGATACGACACTGAAGCTTTCTTT. The rearrangement joins TRBV19 to TRBJ1-1; D is possibly TRBD1 (5 bases). The CDR3 runs to 14 residues. The ends were cut back, 9 bases at V and 3 bases at J, with 17 bases in the middle. Germline-derived CDR1 and CDR2 are LNHDA and SQIVND (reference sequence).

The gene calls are TRBV13 and TRBJ2-7, with TRBD2 as a possible D gene (5 bases). The CDR3 is made up of 14 amino acids. Germline values: CDR1 PRHDT, CDR2 FYEKMQ (reference sequence). The V gene lost 5 bases and the J gene lost 2 bases, with 13 bases spanning the gap. In DNA, the CDR3 is TGTGCCAGCAGCCCTCGACTGGGAGCCTACGAGCAGTACTTC. It codes for CASSPRLGAYEQYF.

The chain recombines TRBV6-5 with TRBJ2-7; D may be TRBD2 (5 bases). Germline CDR1 reads MNHEY; CDR2 reads SVGAGI. V was cut by 5 bases and J by 1 base, with 12 bases left in between. The CDR3 is made up of 14 amino acids. In DNA, the CDR3 is TGTGCCAGCAGTACCCCCGGAGGTTCCTACGAGCAGTACTTC. It yields the protein CASSTPGGSYEQYF.

This clone was seen a handful of times. This chain uses TRBV4-2 with TRBJ2-7; D not resolved. Germline CDR1 reads LGHNA; CDR2 reads YNFKEQ. This CDR3 contains 12 residues. V dropped 3 bases and J dropped 2 bases, with 5 bases sitting between them. Written as DNA, the CDR3 is TGTGCCAGCAGCCAGGGGACCTACGAGCAGTACTTC. Its translation is CASSQGTYEQYF.

The chain carries TRBV19 and TRBJ2-2, with D possibly matching TRBD1 (6 bases). The CDR3 consists of 15 residues. Germline V gene sequence: CDR1 LNHDA, CDR2 SQIVND (reference sequence). Trimming stripped 4 bases from V and 5 bases from J, with 14 bases between. As DNA, the CDR3 is TGTGCCAGTAGTAGGGTAACAGGGCGGACCGGGGAGCTGTTTTTT. Translating it yields CASSRVTGRTGELFF.

V usage is TRBV5-1 and J usage is TRBJ1-5; TRBD1 is a possible D gene (5 bases). From germline, CDR1 is SGHRS and CDR2 YFSETQ. Deletions cut 4 bases from V and 7 bases from J, with 15 bases between. This CDR3 region has 14 residues. The CDR3 loop is CASSPRGGGQPQHF. The CDR3 DNA is TGCGCCAGCAGCCCCCGGGGGGGAGGACAGCCCCAGCATTTT.

The chain carries TRBV7-8 and TRBJ2-3; possibly TRBD2 for D (5 bases). Trimming took off 5 bases at V and 8 bases at J, with 23 bases between the two ends. Per germline, CDR1 SGHVS and CDR2 FQNEAQ. The CDR3 runs to 16 residues. The CDR3: CASSPAVGERTATQYF. The CDR3, as DNA: TGTGCCAGCAGCCCAGCGGTTGGAGAGAGAACGGCTACGCAGTATTTT.

As to this clone: Likely a read error: the CDR3 ends without its conserved phenylalanine or tryptophan. The DNA is omitted, as the CDR3 cannot be located on it reliably, and the CDR3 follows TCRdb's listing. V is TRBV10-1 and J is TRBJ2-7; TRBD2 is taken as the D call from the table, unchecked against the DNA. 10 amino acids form the CDR3, both terminal residues included. The germline V gene encodes CDR1 WNHNN and CDR2 SYGVQD (reference sequence). The CDR3 loop reads CASSEPLAGH.

This sequence joins TRBV28 and TRBJ2-7; the D gene is possibly TRBD1 (6 bases). The CDR3 has 14 residues. Germline CDR1 MDHEN, CDR2 SYDVKM. Trimming took 6 bases from V and 0 from J, leaving 12 bases between them. The CDR3 nucleotides are TGTGCCAGCAGCACCCCGGGACACTCCTACGAGCAGTACTTC. Residues: CASSTPGHSYEQYF.

The rearrangement links TRBV28 to TRBJ1-2; 8 positions agree with TRBD1. The V gene's germline CDR1 is MDHEN and CDR2 SYDVKM. V dropped 5 bases and J dropped 4; count of bases not matched to a gene: 3. CDR3 length: 13 amino acids. The CDR3, as DNA: TGTGCCAGCAGTCCGACAGGGGTCTATGGCTACACCTTC. Translated: CASSPTGVYGYTF.

The rearrangement joins TRBV9 to TRBJ1-2; D uncertain. CDR3 length: 12 residues. The V end lost 4 bases, the J end lost 6 bases, and 10 bases lay between the germline ends. CDR1 and CDR2 (germline): SGDLS, YYNGEE. Written as DNA, the CDR3 is TGTGCCAGCAGCCGGGCAATGGATGGCTACACCTTC. Translated: CASSRAMDGYTF.

The chain employs TRBV20-1 and TRBJ2-7; no clear D gene. V was shortened by 1 base and J by 3 bases, with 4 bases between the two germline ends. CDR1 and CDR2 (germline): DFQATT, SNEGSKA (reference sequence). This CDR3 has 11 amino acids. Here the CDR3 reads CSARADYEQYF. The DNA of the CDR3 is TGCAGTGCTAGAGCGGACTACGAGCAGTACTTC.